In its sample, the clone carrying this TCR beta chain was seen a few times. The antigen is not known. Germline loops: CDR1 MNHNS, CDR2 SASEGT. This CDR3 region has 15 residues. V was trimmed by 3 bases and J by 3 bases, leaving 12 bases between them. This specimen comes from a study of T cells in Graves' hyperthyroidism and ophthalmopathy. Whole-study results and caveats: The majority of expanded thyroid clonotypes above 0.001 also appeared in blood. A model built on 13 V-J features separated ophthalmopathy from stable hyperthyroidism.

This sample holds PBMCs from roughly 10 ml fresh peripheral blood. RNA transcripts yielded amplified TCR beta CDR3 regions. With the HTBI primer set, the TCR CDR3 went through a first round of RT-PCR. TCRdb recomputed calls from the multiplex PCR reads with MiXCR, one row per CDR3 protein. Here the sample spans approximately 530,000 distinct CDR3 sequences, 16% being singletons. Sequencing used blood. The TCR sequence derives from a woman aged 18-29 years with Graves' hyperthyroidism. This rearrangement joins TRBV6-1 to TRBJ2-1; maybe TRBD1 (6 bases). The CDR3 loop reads CASSDPTGYYNEQFF. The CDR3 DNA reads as TGTGCCAGCAGTGACCCAACAGGGTACTACAATGAGCAGTTCTTC.